The present entry profiles one T cell receptor (beta chain) with its context. Its target is not known. The germline V gene encodes CDR1 SGDLS and CDR2 YYNGEE. Losses at the gene ends were 3 bases for V and 8 bases for J; bases not matched to a gene: 7. The CDR3 is 14 residues long. This entry is derived from a study of cytomegalovirus exposure and HLA in healthy donors. Study-wide findings and caveats: A later analysis showed that HLA-associated TCR beta chains had undergone more clonal expansion than equally common others. As a later analysis revealed, the rate of TCR association differed by HLA locus, with DRB1 most and HLA-C fewest. The classifier reportedly diagnosed cytomegalovirus status with high sensitivity and specificity. A list of more than 150 TCR beta chains associated with cytomegalovirus was given.

PCR primers comprised 60 Vbeta and 13 Jbeta primers. TCRdb keeps only in-frame clones here, not all; method: immunoSEQ multiplex PCR. This table has over 85,000 clones, roughly 73% appearing once. This chain connects TRBV9 to TRBJ1-2; 10 bases fit TRBD1. Sequenced sample: PBMCs. This sequence originates from a woman between 40 and 50 years old in good health and CMV-seronegative. CDR3: CASSASDRGRGYTF. The CDR3 DNA reads as TGTGCCAGCAGCGCCAGCGACAGGGGGCGGGGCTACACCTTC.